The clone carrying this T cell receptor beta chain was seen a handful of times. Its matching antigen is unknown. Via MiXCR, TCRdb re-called the reads, giving one row per CDR3 protein. The sample lists about 830,000 distinct CDR3 sequences, 30% to 35% occurring once. This sample was included in a study of T cell repertoires in cytomegalovirus infection. Study-level background: Use of recently identified HLA-C-restricted and well-studied HLA-B-restricted CMV epitopes was part of the study. An indication of both CMV infection and matching HLA type came from public TCR beta signatures.

General study points: HLA-C-restricted, CMV-specific TCR beta clonotypes were dominant ex vivo. Summed frequency of public TCR beta families distinguished CMV carriers with the relevant HLA.

The germline gives CDR1 LNHNV, CDR2 YYDKDF (reference sequence). This CDR3 has 12 amino acids. Trimming shortened V by 3 bases and J by 3 bases, and 4 bases separated the two germline ends. J is TRBJ2-3 and V is TRBV15; no clear D gene. The source was cultured CD8+ T cells from PBMCs, collected from culture after CMV antigen stimulation. The clonotype was recovered from a human donor in good health (CMV status not recorded). Some clones in this sample may be carry-over from other donors' samples. CDR3 sequence reads: CATSSRTDTQYF. The CDR3 bases are TGTGCCACCAGCAGCAGAACAGATACGCAGTATTTT. The whole variable domain, remainder taken from reference TRBV15 and TRBJ2-3, is DAMVIQNPRYQVTQFGKPVTLSCSQTLNHNVMYWYQQKSSQAPKLLFHYYDKDFNNEADTPDNFQSRRPNTSFCFLDIRSPGLGDTAMYLCATSSRTDTQYFGPGTRLTVL.